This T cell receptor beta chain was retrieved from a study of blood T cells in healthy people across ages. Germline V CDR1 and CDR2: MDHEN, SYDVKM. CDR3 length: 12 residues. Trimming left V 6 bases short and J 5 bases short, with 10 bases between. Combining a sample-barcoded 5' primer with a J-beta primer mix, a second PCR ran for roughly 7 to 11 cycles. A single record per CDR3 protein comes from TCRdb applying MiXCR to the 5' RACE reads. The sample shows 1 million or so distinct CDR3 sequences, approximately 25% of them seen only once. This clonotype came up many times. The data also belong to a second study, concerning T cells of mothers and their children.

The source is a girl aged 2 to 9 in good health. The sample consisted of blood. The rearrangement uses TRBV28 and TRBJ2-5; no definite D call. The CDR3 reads CASSLTTETQYF. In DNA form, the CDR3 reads TGTGCCAGCAGCCTCACCACGGAGACCCAGTACTTC.